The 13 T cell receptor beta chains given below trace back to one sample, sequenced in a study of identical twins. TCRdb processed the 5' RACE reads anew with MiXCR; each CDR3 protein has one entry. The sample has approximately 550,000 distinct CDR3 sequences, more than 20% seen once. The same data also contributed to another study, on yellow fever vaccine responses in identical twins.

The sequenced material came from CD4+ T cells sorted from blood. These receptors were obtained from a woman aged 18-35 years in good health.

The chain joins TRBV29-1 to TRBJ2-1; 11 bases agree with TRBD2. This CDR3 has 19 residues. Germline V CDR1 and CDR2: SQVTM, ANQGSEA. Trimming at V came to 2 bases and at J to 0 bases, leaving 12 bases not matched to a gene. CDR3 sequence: CSVEKVAGGPLSSYNEQFF. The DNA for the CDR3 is TGCAGCGTTGAAAAAGTAGCGGGAGGGCCATTGAGCTCCTACAATGAGCAGTTCTTC.

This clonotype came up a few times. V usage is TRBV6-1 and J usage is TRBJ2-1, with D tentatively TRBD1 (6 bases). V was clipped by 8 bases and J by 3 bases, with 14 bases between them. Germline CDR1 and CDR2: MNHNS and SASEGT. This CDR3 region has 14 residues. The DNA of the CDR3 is TGTGCCAGCGAGCGAGACAGGAACTACAATGAGCAGTTCTTC. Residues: CASERDRNYNEQFF.

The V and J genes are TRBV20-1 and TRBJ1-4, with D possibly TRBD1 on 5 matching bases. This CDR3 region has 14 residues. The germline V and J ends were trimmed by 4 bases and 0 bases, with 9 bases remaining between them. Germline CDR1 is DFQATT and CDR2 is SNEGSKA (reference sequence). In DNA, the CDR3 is TGCAGTGCTACAAGGGACGCAACTAATGAAAAACTGTTTTTT. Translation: CSATRDATNEKLFF.

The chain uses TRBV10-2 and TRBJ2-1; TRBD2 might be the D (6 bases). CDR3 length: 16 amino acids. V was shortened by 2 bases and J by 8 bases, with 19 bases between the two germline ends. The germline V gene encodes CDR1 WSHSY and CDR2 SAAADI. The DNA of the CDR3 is TGCGCCAGCAGTGAGGCACTACGCCCCGGCGGGGATGAGCAGTTCTTC. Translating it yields CASSEALRPGGDEQFF.

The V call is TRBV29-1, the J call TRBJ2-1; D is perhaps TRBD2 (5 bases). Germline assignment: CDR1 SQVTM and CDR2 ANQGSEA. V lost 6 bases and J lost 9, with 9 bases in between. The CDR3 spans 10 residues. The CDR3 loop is CSVGGGEQFF. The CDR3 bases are TGCAGCGTCGGAGGCGGTGAGCAGTTCTTC.

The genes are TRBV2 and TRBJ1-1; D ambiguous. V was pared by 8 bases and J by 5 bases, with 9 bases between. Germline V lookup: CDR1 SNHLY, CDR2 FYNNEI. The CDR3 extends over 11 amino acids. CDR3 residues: CASGGKTEAFF. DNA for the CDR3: TGTGCCAGCGGCGGAAAGACTGAAGCTTTCTTT.

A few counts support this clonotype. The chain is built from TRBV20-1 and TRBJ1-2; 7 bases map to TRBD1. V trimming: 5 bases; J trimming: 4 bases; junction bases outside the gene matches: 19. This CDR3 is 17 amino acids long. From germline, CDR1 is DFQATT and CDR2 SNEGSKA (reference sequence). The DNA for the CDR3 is TGCAGTGCTCCCATCTTTAGGCTACCGGGACAGCGCTATGGCTACACCTTC. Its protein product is CSAPIFRLPGQRYGYTF.

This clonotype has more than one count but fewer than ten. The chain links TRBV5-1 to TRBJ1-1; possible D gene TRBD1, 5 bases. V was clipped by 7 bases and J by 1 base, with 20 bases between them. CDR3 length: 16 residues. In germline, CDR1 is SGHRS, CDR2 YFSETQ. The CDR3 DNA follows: TGCGCCAGCCGGCACCTCGCCGGGGGGACGAACACTGAAGCTTTCTTT. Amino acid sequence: CASRHLAGGTNTEAFF.

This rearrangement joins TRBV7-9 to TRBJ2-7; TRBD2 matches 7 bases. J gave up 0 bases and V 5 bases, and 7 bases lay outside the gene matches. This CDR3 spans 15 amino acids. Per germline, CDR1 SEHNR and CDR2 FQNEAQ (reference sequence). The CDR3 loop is CASSHGTTSSYEQYF. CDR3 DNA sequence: TGTGCCAGCAGCCACGGGACTACGAGCTCCTACGAGCAGTACTTC. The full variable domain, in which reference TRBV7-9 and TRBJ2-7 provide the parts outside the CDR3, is DTGVSQNPRHKITKRGQNVTFRCDPISEHNRLYWYRQTLGQGPEFLTYFQNEAQLEKSRLLSDRFSAERPKGSFSTLEIQRTEQGDSAMYLCASSHGTTSSYEQYFGPGTRLTVT.

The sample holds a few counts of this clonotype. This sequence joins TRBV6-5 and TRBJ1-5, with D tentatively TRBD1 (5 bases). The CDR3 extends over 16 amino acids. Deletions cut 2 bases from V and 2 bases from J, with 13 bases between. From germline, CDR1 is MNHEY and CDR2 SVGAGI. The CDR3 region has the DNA TGTGCCAGCAGTTACGCGCCGCAGGGAGGCAATCAGCCCCAGCATTTT. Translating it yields CASSYAPQGGNQPQHF.

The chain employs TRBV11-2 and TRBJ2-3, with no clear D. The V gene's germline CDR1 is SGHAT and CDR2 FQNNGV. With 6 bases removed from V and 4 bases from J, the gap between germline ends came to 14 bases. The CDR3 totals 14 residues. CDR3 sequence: CASRRPNTADTQYF. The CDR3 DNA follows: TGTGCCAGCAGGCGCCCCAACACAGCAGATACGCAGTATTTT.

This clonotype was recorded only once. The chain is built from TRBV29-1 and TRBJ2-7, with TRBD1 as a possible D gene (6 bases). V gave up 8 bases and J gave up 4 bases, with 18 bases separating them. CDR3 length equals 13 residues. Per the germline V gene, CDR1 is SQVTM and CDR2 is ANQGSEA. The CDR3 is CSSTGPGGYEQYF. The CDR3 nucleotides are TGCAGCTCAACAGGGCCTGGAGGTTACGAGCAGTACTTC.

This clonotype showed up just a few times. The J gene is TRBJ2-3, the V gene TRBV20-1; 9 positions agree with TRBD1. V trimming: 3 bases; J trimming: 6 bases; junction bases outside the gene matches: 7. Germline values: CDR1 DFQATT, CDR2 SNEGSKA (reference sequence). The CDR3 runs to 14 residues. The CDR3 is CSASGGQGRDTQYF. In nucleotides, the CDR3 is TGCAGTGCTAGCGGCGGACAGGGGAGGGATACGCAGTATTTT.